This T cell receptor beta chain derives from a study of blood T cell repertoires in COVID-19 (dated by TCRdb to 2018 to 2020). About the investigation overall: The collaborator samples originated in the United States, Italy and Spain and spanned the acute and convalescent phases of COVID-19. The prospective study material was composed of cDNA or gDNA derived from T cells, B-cell-depleted T cells, or PBMCs. Subjects who had been exposed to COVID-19, were actively infected with it, or had recovered from it provided the deeply sampled blood TCRbeta repertoires that made up the dataset. The repertoires were released in a freely available public database intended as a resource for research on the immune response to SARS-CoV-2. Samples were obtained from the ongoing ImmuneRACE study (first 160 participants) and from 1,000 to 1,500 subjects provided by 6 global collaborators. Sample metadata almost always included a de-identified subject ID, COVID-19 status, age in years and sex. Where available, HLA class I and class II types were taken from metadata supplied by the sample provider and were not determined by assay-based typing.

Here is what the overall study found, with its caveats: The quantity of clinical and demographic metadata differed by source and by participant and was supplied without curation.

As encoded in the germline V gene, CDR1 is SGHVS while CDR2 is FQNEAQ. The CDR3 runs 14 amino acids, cysteine and phenylalanine included. Only the CDR3 part of the read is kept: 42 bases, read in frame from the first base. Trimming leaves V shorter by 10 bases and J shorter by 5 bases, with the junction holding 11 bases beyond the gene matches. The immunoSEQ Assay, a bias-controlled multiplex PCR, was used to amplify TCRbeta CDR3 regions from genomic DNA. Processing in the source paper ran as follows. Within the assay, amplification of reference gene primers was used to estimate how many nucleated cells each sample contained. To quantify the absolute abundance of each unique TCRbeta CDR3 rearrangement, sequence reads were collapsed and filtered. For each sample, productive Simpson clonality was calculated by taking the square root of Simpson's diversity index across productive rearrangements. This immuneACCESS table, as held by TCRdb, lists in-frame sequences with V and J called but not all clones. Of the missing ones, under half trace to an unresolved V gene in checked studies; the others have no known cause. The V and J calls and the clone size are those of that table, but D and trimming were determined from the DNA. This sample has about 400,000 clones in its table, and roughly 90% of those were observed once. The top ten clones comprise about 7.6% of the sample.

In Seattle, one collaborating source enrolled patients while the infection was active and tracked those patients longitudinally over the course of disease. Whole blood was collected in K2EDTA tubes by collaborating institutions according to the institutions' own protocols. For TCRbeta analysis, collaborator samples were shipped as frozen whole blood, as isolated PBMCs, or as DNA extracted from either sample type. On this clone itself: The clone's antigen remains unknown. Base quality data are lacking; no much larger clone is found one base away.

The chain links TRBV7-8 with TRBJ2-3, with 8 junctional bases fitting TRBD1. The sequence came from a woman in her fifties or sixties with COVID-19, enrolled during active disease. Sequenced: peripheral blood. The sequenced DNA: TGTGCCACGGGGCCGCAGGGGGCGCGAGATACGCAGTATTTT. It codes for CATGPQGARDTQYF.